The T cell receptor (beta chain) under discussion was sequenced for a study of OX40 agonist ivuxolimab in advanced cancers. Study-level background: At around 81% male, the cohort had a mean age of approximately 60 years, ranging from roughly 20 to 90. There were three patients with partial responses, one having hepatocellular carcinoma and two cutaneous melanoma. Overall study findings and caveats: Certain nonresponders likewise exhibited a low normalized T-cell clonal expansion. Expanded peripheral T cell antigen specificity was not determined.

This CDR3 has 13 residues. V lost 5 bases and J 1 base, leaving 5 bases between the germline ends. CDR1 is SEHNR, CDR2 FQNEAQ, per germline (reference sequence). In the case of this clone: Its antigen is not known.

Clones were read by immunoSEQ multiplex PCR, and TCRdb kept only the in-frame ones, dropping some. The table shows about 60,000 clones, with approximately 86% occurring only once. The specimen comprised CD4+ or CD8+ T cells sorted from blood, sampled in a trial of the OX40 agonist ivuxolimab. The rearrangement uses TRBV7-9 and TRBJ2-2; the D is unclear. The TCR comes from an adult with an advanced solid tumor such as melanoma, head and neck, liver or kidney cancer. The CDR3 nucleotides are TGTGCCAGCAGCACGGGGAACACCGGGGAGCTGTTTTTT. Amino acid sequence: CASSTGNTGELFF.